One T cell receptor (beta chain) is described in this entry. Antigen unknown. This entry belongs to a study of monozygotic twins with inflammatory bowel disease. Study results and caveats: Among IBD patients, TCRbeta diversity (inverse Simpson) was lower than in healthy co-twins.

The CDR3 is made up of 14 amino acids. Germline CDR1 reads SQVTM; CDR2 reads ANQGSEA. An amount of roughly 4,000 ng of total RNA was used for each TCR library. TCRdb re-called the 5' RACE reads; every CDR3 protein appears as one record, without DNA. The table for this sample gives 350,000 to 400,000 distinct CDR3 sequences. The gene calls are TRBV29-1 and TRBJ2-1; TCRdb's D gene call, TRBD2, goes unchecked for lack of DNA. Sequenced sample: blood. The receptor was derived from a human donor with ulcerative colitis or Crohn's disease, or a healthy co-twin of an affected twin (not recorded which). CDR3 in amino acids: CSAAGTSGDNEQFF.